This T cell receptor beta chain was profiled in a study of siplizumab effects on memory and regulatory T cells. Cocultured for about six days at 37°C were the mixed lymphocyte reaction cells. The data were produced by immunoSEQ multiplex PCR, yet TCRdb's version contains in-frame clones alone and is incomplete. The table shows roughly 5,300 clones, with roughly 53% occurring only once. This clone has a single count. Its antigen is as yet unknown. At one boundary the junction diverges from the germline segment, which might be a read error. The source is a human donor in good health; the cells came from an allogeneic mixed lymphocyte reaction. Some clones in this sample may be carry-over from other donors' samples. Sequenced: CFSE-low (dividing) CD8+ T cells sorted from an allogeneic mixed lymphocyte reaction.

The CDR3 nucleotides read TGTGCCGGCAGTTTACAGGGAGCCTACGAGCAGTACTTC. Translation gives CAGSLQGAYEQYF. This rearrangement joins TRBV27 to TRBJ2-7; tentative D call: TRBD1 (6 bases). CDR1 is MNHEY and CDR2 is SMNVEV in the germline V gene (reference sequence). There are 13 residues in the CDR3.